This TCR beta chain was found in a study of CD8 T cells in ankylosing spondylitis. Points from the study as a whole: A motif of seven or eight highly homologous TCR beta variants was seen as apparently characteristic of ankylosing spondylitis blood.

This clonotype was picked up many times. Its antigen is unknown. TCRdb called the 5' RACE reads again in MiXCR, with one record for every CDR3 protein. This sample has around 770,000 distinct CDR3 sequences, with 12% found just once. Specimen: blood, either unsorted or a sorted T cell fraction (not recorded which). This TCR derives from a male donor with ankylosing spondylitis.

CDR3 protein: CASRLAGGGHEQYF. The CDR3 DNA sequence: TGCGCCAGCAGGCTAGCGGGAGGTGGCCACGAGCAGTACTTC. V gene TRBV5-1 combines with J gene TRBJ2-7, with TRBD2 matching over 11 bases. From germline, CDR1 is SGHRS and CDR2 YFSETQ. V lost 5 bases, J lost 5 bases, and 6 bases stayed unmatched. The CDR3 contains 14 residues.